These 27 T cell receptor beta chains were sequenced from one sample in a study of blood T cell repertoires in COVID-19. Profiling relied on immunoSEQ multiplex PCR, and the TCRdb table lists in-frame clones only, not all of them. Of approximately 220,000 clones in the sample, over 80% were seen once. Sequenced sample: peripheral blood. These receptor sequences come from a middle-aged man with acute or convalescent COVID-19.

The V and J genes are TRBV30 and TRBJ2-5, with 8 bases lining up with TRBD2. Germline V gene lookup returns CDR1 GTSNPN and CDR2 SVGIG (reference sequence). The V and J ends lost 2 bases and 2 bases, in that order; junction bases with no gene match: 7. The CDR3 has 15 residues. The CDR3: CAWSNGGAYQETQYF. For the CDR3, the DNA is TGTGCCTGGAGTAACGGGGGGGCCTATCAAGAGACCCAGTACTTC.

This clone appeared a single time. The rearrangement joins TRBV19 to TRBJ2-4, with D possibly TRBD1 on 6 matching bases. V gave up 5 bases and J gave up 1 base, with 12 bases separating them. Per the germline V gene, CDR1 is LNHDA and CDR2 is SQIVND (reference sequence). The CDR3 covers 15 residues. CDR3: CASSLVRGAKNIQYF. The CDR3 nucleotides read TGTGCCAGTAGTCTGGTAAGGGGGGCCAAAAACATTCAGTACTTC.

The CDR3 region is CASSLTVGANVLTF. CDR3 nucleotides: TGCGCCAGCAGCTTGACAGTTGGGGCCAACGTCCTGACTTTC. This chain connects TRBV5-1 to TRBJ2-6; D is unresolved. CDR1 is SGHRS and CDR2 is YFSETQ in the germline V gene. V gave up 1 base and J gave up 3 bases, with 5 bases separating them. The CDR3 covers 14 residues.

This clone was seen only a few times. The chain links TRBV30 to TRBJ1-5; D is unclear. Deletions cut 1 base from V and 3 bases from J, with 16 bases between. The CDR3 has 16 amino acids. Germline V gene lookup returns CDR1 GTSNPN and CDR2 SVGIG (reference sequence). DNA for the CDR3: TGTGCCTGGAGTGAAAAGACTCAGTCTGTCAATCAGCCCCAGCATTTT. The encoded protein is CAWSEKTQSVNQPQHF. The full variable domain, in which reference TRBV30 and TRBJ1-5 provide the parts outside the CDR3, is SQTIHQWPATLVQPVGSPLSLECTVEGTSNPNLYWYRQAAGRGLQLLFYSVGIGQISSEVPQNLSASRPQDRQFILSSKKLLLSDSGFYLCAWSEKTQSVNQPQHFGDGTRLSIL.

This chain connects TRBV28 to TRBJ2-7, with D perhaps TRBD2 (6 bases). The CDR3 has 13 amino acids. Germline V lookup: CDR1 MDHEN, CDR2 SYDVKM. Trimming removed 7 bases from V and 3 bases from J, with 13 bases in between. Written as DNA, the CDR3 is TGTGCCAGCAAAGATGGGGGGTTCTACGAGCAGTACTTC. As protein: CASKDGGFYEQYF.

The chain carries TRBV5-1 and TRBJ2-6; 8 positions agree with TRBD2. J was trimmed by 8 bases and V by 4 bases; bases with no gene match: 2. This CDR3 comprises 13 residues. Germline V lookup: CDR1 SGHRS, CDR2 YFSETQ. CDR3 in DNA: TGCGCCAGCAGCCCGGGGGGGCCCAACGTCCTGACTTTC. Encoded protein: CASSPGGPNVLTF. Together with reference TRBV5-1 and TRBJ2-6, the CDR3 gives the full variable domain: KAGVTQTPRYLIKTRGQQVTLSCSPISGHRSVSWYQQTPGQGLQFLFEYFSETQRNKGNFPGRFSGRQFSNSRSEMNVSTLELGDSALYLCASSPGGPNVLTFGAGSRLTVL.

J is TRBJ2-5 and V is TRBV18; 12 nucleotides agree with TRBD2. The CDR3 length is 17 residues. Unmatched junction bases numbered 7, after V lost 1 base and J lost 4 bases. Germline V gene sequence: CDR1 KGHSH, CDR2 LQKENI. The CDR3 nucleotides are TGTGCCAGCTCACCACTAATGACTAGCGGGAGACTAGAGACCCAGTACTTC. It is translated as CASSPLMTSGRLETQYF.

CDR3 DNA: TGTGCCAGCAGCTTGGACCAGGGGGTGGGAGGCTACACCTTC. Amino acid sequence: CASSLDQGVGGYTF. The chain couples TRBV5-6 to TRBJ1-2, with 7 bases matching TRBD1. This CDR3 has 14 residues. With 0 bases clipped from V and 8 bases from J, the junction kept 7 bases outside the gene matches. Looked up from germline, CDR1 is SGHDT and CDR2 is YYEEEE.

The chain uses TRBV5-4 and TRBJ2-7; D unresolved. In germline, CDR1 is SGHNT, CDR2 YYREEE (reference sequence). There are 14 residues in the CDR3. Trimming pared 0 bases from V and 3 bases from J, leaving 10 bases between. The CDR3 protein is CASSLALADYEQYF. The CDR3 DNA reads as TGTGCCAGCAGCTTGGCCTTGGCAGACTACGAGCAGTACTTC.

The V gene is TRBV3-1 (or the pseudogene TRBV3-2), the J gene TRBJ2-3, with 7 nucleotides matching TRBD2. The CDR3 sequence is 16 residues long. V shed 0 bases, J shed 8 bases, and the junction held 11 bases outside the gene matches. The germline V gene has CDR1 LGHDT and CDR2 YNNKEL (reference sequence). The CDR3, as DNA: TGTGCCAGCAGCCAAGATTTGGCTAGCGGAACGGTTACGCAGTATTTT. As protein: CASSQDLASGTVTQYF.

The chain has TRBV6-5 and TRBJ1-5, with D tentatively TRBD1 (6 bases). Germline CDR1 and CDR2: MNHEY and SVGAGI. The CDR3 runs to 13 residues. Trimming stripped 6 bases from V and 2 bases from J, with 8 bases between. The CDR3 region is CASRTGRNQPQHF. DNA of the CDR3: TGTGCCAGCAGAACAGGGCGCAATCAGCCCCAGCATTTT.

This clone was seen only a few times. This sequence joins TRBV6-6 and TRBJ1-5; TRBD1 matches 8 bases. The CDR3 has 14 residues. Trimming removed 6 bases from V and 6 bases from J; junction bases left unmatched: 7. Germline lookup yields CDR1 MNHNY and CDR2 SVGAGI (reference sequence). CDR3 amino acids: CASSHGQGSQPQHF. CDR3 in DNA: TGTGCCAGCAGCCACGGACAGGGTAGTCAGCCCCAGCATTTT.

This chain uses TRBV29-1 with TRBJ2-7, with 7 bases lining up with TRBD2. With V trimmed by 5 bases and J by 4 bases, 14 bases remained unmatched. The V gene's germline CDR1 is SQVTM and CDR2 ANQGSEA. This CDR3 comprises 15 residues. The CDR3 DNA follows: TGCAGCGTTCGGCTAGCTCGCGGGAGTGGGTACGAGCAGTACTTC. It codes for CSVRLARGSGYEQYF.

CDR3 sequence (DNA): TGCGCCAGCAGAGCCCGGGACGGGACACATGGCAATCAGCCCCAGCATTTT. Amino acids: CASRARDGTHGNQPQHF. The J gene is TRBJ1-5, the V gene TRBV23-1; the D gene is possibly TRBD1 (6 bases). TRBV23-1 is an ORF, with its function uncertain. This CDR3 comprises 17 residues. V shed 6 bases and J shed 2 bases, with 20 bases lying between them.

The chain is built from TRBV5-6 and TRBJ1-5; D is possibly TRBD1 (5 bases). The CDR3 loop spans 10 amino acids. The germline CDR1 and CDR2 sequences are SGHDT and YYEEEE. Trimming cost V 2 bases and J 16 bases, with 10 bases left between them. Written as DNA, the CDR3 is TGTGCCAGCAGCTTACTACAGGCCCATTTT. Its protein is CASSLLQAHF.

The chain links TRBV19 to TRBJ1-5; D might be TRBD1 (5 bases). V lost 5 bases and J lost 0, with 14 bases in between. Per the germline V gene, CDR1 is LNHDA and CDR2 is SQIVND (reference sequence). This CDR3 comprises 16 residues. CDR3 nucleotides: TGTGCCAGTAGTCCCGGAGCAGGGCTTAGCAATCAGCCCCAGCATTTT. Residues: CASSPGAGLSNQPQHF.

The gene calls are TRBV18 and TRBJ2-7, with 11 positions matching TRBD2. Germline V gene data show CDR1 as KGHSH and CDR2 as LQKENI. V dropped 6 bases and J dropped 0; count of bases not matched to a gene: 4. The CDR3 is 15 amino acids. CDR3 protein: CASSTGLADSYEQYF. The CDR3 nucleotides read TGTGCCAGCTCCACGGGACTAGCGGACTCCTACGAGCAGTACTTC.

The chain has TRBV9 and TRBJ1-1; D is ambiguous. The CDR3 is 14 residues long. The V end lost 3 bases, the J end lost 1 base, and 10 bases lay between the germline ends. CDR1 is SGDLS and CDR2 is YYNGEE in the germline V gene. The CDR3 spells CASSGGPGNTEAFF. CDR3 DNA sequence: TGTGCCAGCAGCGGAGGGCCGGGGAACACTGAAGCTTTCTTT.

There are a few counts of this clone. This chain connects TRBV9 to TRBJ1-2, with D tentatively TRBD1 (6 bases). V was clipped by 0 bases and J by 2 bases, with 17 bases between them. The CDR3 is 17 residues long. Per germline, CDR1 SGDLS and CDR2 YYNGEE. CDR3 residues: CASSVEVGAGANYGYTF. As DNA, the CDR3 is TGTGCCAGCAGCGTAGAAGTAGGGGCAGGGGCAAACTATGGCTACACCTTC.

Ten or more counts support this clone. This CDR3 reads CASSLARAGGDSPLHF. DNA for the CDR3: TGTGCCAGCAGCTTAGCGCGCGCAGGGGGAGATTCACCCCTCCACTTT. The rearrangement uses TRBV7-8 and TRBJ1-6; 7 nucleotides align to TRBD1. The trim removed 0 bases at V and 8 bases at J, leaving 7 bases unmatched. The CDR3 loop spans 16 amino acids. Looked up from germline, CDR1 is SGHVS and CDR2 is FQNEAQ.

The gene calls are TRBV5-3 and TRBJ1-1; D is possibly TRBD1 (5 bases). TRBV5-3 is an ORF; its function is uncertain. The CDR3 has 17 amino acids. Trimming stripped 3 bases from V and 1 base from J, with 19 bases between. The DNA of the CDR3 is TGTGCCAGAAGCTCTGTACCCGGTTCGGACAAGAACACTGAAGCTTTCTTT. Protein sequence: CARSSVPGSDKNTEAFF.

The genes are TRBV10-3 and TRBJ1-2; TRBD1 matches at 10 bases. The CDR3 contains 15 residues. V lost 5 bases, J lost 8 bases, and 11 bases stayed unmatched. Germline CDR1 reads ENHRY; CDR2 reads SYGVKD. The CDR3: CAISPRTGGSDGYTF. CDR3 sequence (DNA): TGTGCCATCAGTCCCAGGACAGGGGGGTCGGACGGCTACACCTTC.

This chain joins TRBV7-2 and TRBJ1-3; D call uncertain. Germline lookup yields CDR1 SGHTA and CDR2 FQGNSA. The ends were cut back, 1 base at V and 4 bases at J, with 8 bases in the middle. This CDR3 contains 14 residues. The CDR3 sequence: CASSLEAVGNTIYF. The DNA for the CDR3 is TGTGCCAGCAGCTTAGAGGCGGTCGGAAACACCATATATTTT.

The chain couples TRBV9 to TRBJ1-1; 9 bases match TRBD1. CDR1 SGDLS and CDR2 YYNGEE come from the germline V gene. Trimming took 2 bases from V and 7 from J; bases not matched to a gene: 6. This CDR3 comprises 14 residues. This chain's CDR3 is CASSVTGGPGEAFF. CDR3 DNA sequence: TGTGCCAGCAGCGTCACAGGGGGCCCCGGTGAAGCTTTCTTT.

The chain recombines TRBV9 with TRBJ2-1, with D perhaps TRBD2 (5 bases). The CDR3 has 14 amino acids. The germline CDR1 and CDR2 sequences are SGDLS and YYNGEE. The V end lost 0 bases, the J end lost 8 bases, and 12 bases lay between the germline ends. CDR3 protein: CASSVVEGRDEQFF. The CDR3 region has the DNA TGTGCCAGCAGCGTAGTAGAGGGAAGAGATGAGCAGTTCTTC.

This chain joins TRBV7-2 and TRBJ2-1, with a tentative D call TRBD1 (5 bases). This CDR3 is built from 15 residues. Germline V gene data show CDR1 as SGHTA and CDR2 as FQGNSA. V lost 3 bases, J lost 1 base, and 10 bases lay in between. CDR3 loop: CASSLDTGSYNEQFF. CDR3 sequence (DNA): TGTGCCAGCAGCTTGGACACTGGGTCCTACAATGAGCAGTTCTTC.

The chain carries TRBV5-1 and TRBJ2-2; no reliable D call. CDR1 SGHRS and CDR2 YFSETQ come from the germline V gene. Trimming stripped 0 bases from V and 1 base from J, with 10 bases between. This CDR3 region has 16 residues. This chain's CDR3 is CASSLAVMRNTGELFF. The CDR3 DNA is TGCGCCAGCAGCTTGGCCGTGATGAGGAACACCGGGGAGCTGTTTTTT.